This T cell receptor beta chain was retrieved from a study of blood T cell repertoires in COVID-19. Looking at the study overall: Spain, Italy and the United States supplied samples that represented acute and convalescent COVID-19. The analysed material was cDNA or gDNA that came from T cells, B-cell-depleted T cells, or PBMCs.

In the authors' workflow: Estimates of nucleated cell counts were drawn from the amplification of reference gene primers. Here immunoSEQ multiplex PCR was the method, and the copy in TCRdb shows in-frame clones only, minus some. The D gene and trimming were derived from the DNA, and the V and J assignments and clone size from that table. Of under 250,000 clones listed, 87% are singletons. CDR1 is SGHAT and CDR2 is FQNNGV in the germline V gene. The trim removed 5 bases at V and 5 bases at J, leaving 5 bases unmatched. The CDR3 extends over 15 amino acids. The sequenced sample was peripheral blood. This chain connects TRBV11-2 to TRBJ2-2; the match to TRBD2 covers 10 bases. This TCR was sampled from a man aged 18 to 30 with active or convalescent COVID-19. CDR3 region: CASSVGLAETGELFF. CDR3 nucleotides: TGTGCCAGCAGCGTAGGACTAGCGGAGACCGGGGAGCTGTTTTTT.